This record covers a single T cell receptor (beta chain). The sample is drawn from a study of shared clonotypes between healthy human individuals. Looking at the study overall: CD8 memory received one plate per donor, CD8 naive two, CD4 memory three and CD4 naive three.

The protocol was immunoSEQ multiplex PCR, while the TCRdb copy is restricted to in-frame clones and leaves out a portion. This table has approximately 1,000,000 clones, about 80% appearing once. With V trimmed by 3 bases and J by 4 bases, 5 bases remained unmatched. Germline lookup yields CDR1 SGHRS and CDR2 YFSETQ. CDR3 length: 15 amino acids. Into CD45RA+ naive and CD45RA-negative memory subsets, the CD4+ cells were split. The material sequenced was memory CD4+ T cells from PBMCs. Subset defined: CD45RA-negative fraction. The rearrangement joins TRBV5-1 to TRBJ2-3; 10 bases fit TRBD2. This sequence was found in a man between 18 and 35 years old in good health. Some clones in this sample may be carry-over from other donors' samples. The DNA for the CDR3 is TGCGCCAGCAGCTCTAGCGGGAGTTACGCAGATACGCAGTATTTT. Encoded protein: CASSSSGSYADTQYF.